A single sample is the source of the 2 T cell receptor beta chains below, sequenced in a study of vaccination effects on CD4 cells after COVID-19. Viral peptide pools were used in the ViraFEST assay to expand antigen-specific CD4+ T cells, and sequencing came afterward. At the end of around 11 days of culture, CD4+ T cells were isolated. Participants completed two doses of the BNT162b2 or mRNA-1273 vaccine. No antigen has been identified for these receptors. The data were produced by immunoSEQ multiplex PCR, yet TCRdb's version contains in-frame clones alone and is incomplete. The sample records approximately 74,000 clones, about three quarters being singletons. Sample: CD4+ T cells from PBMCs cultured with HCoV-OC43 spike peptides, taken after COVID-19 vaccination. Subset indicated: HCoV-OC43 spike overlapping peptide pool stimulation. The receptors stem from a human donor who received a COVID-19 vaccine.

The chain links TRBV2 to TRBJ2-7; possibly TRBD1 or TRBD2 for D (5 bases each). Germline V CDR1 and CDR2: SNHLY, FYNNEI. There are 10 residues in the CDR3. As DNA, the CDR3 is TGTGCCAGCAGTGAAACGGGGACCGCCGTC. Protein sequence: CASSETGTAV.

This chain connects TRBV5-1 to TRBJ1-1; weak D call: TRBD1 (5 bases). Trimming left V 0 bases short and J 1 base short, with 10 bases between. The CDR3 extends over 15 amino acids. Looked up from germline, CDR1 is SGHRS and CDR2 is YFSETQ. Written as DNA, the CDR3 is TGCGCCAGCAGCTTGGCCGTCCAGGGGAACACTGAAGCTTTCTTT. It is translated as CASSLAVQGNTEAFF. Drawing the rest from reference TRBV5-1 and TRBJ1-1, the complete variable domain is KAGVTQTPRYLIKTRGQQVTLSCSPISGHRSVSWYQQTPGQGLQFLFEYFSETQRNKGNFPGRFSGRQFSNSRSEMNVSTLELGDSALYLCASSLAVQGNTEAFFGQGTRLTVV.